The clone carrying this TCR beta chain was detected only a few times. The record originates from a study of blood T cell repertoires in COVID-19. Study-wide background: COVID-19 samples, acute and convalescent, were from the United States, Italy and Spain. The cDNA or gDNA used as material had been derived from T cells, B-cell-depleted T cells, or PBMCs.

J gave up 5 bases and V 0 bases, and 7 bases lay outside the gene matches. Germline assignment: CDR1 SGHTS and CDR2 YDEGEE. The CDR3 spans 16 residues. Original processing methods: The authors estimated nucleated cell counts from reference gene primer amplification. Produced via immunoSEQ multiplex PCR; TCRdb's table is partial and in-frame only. The V and J calls and clone size come from that table; D and trimming were worked out from the DNA. The sample carries some 140,000 clones, about 76% recorded once. The sequence came from a man older than 75 with acute or convalescent COVID-19. The gene calls are TRBV5-8 and TRBJ2-5, with 10 bases matching TRBD1. The sequenced sample consisted of peripheral blood. CDR3 sequence (DNA): TGTGCCAGCAGCTTGGCCGGGACAGGGGCAGGGGAGACCCAGTACTTC. It encodes CASSLAGTGAGETQYF.